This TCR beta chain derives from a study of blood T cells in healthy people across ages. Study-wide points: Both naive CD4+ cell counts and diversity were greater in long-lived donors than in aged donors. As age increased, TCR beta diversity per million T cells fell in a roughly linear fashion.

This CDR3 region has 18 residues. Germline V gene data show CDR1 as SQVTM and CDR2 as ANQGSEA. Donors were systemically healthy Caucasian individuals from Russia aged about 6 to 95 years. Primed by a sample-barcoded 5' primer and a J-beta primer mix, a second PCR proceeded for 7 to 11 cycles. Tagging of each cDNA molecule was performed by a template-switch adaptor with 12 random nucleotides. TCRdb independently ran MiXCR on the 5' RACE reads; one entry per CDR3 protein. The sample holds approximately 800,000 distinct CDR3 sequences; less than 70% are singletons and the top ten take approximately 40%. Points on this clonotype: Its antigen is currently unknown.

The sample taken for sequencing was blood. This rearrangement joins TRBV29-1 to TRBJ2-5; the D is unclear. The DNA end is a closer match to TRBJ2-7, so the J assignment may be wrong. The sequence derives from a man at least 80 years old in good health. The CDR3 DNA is TGCAGCGTTGTAAACCCCTCCTTAGGAACCCCAAAAGGCTACGAGCAGTACTTC. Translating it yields CSVVNPSLGTPKGYEQYF.